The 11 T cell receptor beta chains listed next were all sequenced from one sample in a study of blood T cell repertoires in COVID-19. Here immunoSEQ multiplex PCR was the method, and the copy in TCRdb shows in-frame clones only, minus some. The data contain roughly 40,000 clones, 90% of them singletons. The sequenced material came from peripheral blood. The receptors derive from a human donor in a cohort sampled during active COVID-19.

CDR3 sequence (DNA): TGTGCCAGCAGCCAAGCCTCCGACAGGGGGAATGAGCAGTTCTTC. It encodes CASSQASDRGNEQFF. The V gene is TRBV4-2, the J gene TRBJ2-1, with 9 bases identical to TRBD1. Germline V gene data show CDR1 as LGHNA and CDR2 as YNFKEQ. This CDR3 contains 15 residues. Trimming cost V 1 base and J 7 bases; bases outside gene matches: 5.

This CDR3 is CASSVGSMGNTIYF. CDR3 nucleotide sequence: TGTGCCAGCAGCGTAGGGTCTATGGGAAACACCATATATTTT. This chain uses TRBV9 with TRBJ1-3, with D hard to call. V lost 0 bases and J lost 4, with 8 bases in between. Germline V gene sequence: CDR1 SGDLS, CDR2 YYNGEE. The CDR3 contains 14 residues.

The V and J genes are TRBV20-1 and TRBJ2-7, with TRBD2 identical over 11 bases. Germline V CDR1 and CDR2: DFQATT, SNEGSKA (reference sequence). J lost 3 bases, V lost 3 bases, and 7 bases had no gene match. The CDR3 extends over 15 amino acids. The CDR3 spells CSASPRLAGSYEQYF. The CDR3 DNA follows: TGCAGTGCTAGTCCTCGACTAGCGGGAAGCTACGAGCAGTACTTC.

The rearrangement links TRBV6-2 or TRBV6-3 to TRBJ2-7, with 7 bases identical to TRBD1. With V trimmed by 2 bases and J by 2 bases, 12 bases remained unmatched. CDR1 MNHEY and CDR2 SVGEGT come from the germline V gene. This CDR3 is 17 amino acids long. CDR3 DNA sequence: TGTGCCAGCAGTTACCCCCTGCTCGGGACAGAGCCCTACGAGCAGTACTTC. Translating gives CASSYPLLGTEPYEQYF.

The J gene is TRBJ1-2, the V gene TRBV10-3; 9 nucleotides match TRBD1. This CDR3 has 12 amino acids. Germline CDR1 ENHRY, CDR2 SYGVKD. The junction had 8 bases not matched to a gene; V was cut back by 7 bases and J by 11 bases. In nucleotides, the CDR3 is TGTGCCATCACTGGGGACAGGGTATTATACACCTTC. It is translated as CAITGDRVLYTF.

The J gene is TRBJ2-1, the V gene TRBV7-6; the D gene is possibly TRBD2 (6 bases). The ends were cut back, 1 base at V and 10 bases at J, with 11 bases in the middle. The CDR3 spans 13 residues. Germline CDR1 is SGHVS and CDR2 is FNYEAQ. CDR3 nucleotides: TGTGCCAGCAGCTTAGAGGGACTTCCGGAGCAGTTCTTC. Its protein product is CASSLEGLPEQFF.

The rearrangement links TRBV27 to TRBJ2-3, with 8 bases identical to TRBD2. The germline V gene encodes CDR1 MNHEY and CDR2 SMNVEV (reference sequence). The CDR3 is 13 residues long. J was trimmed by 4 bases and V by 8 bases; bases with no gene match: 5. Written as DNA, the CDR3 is TGTGCCAGCCGACTAGCGTTGGCAGATACGCAGTATTTT. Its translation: CASRLALADTQYF.

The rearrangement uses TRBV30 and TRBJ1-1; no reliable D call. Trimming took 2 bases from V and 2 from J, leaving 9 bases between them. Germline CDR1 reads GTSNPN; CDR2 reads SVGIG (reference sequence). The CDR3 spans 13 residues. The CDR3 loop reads CAWSMGSNTEAFF. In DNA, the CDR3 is TGTGCCTGGAGTATGGGCTCAAACACTGAAGCTTTCTTT. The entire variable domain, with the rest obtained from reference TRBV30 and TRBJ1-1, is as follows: SQTIHQWPATLVQPVGSPLSLECTVEGTSNPNLYWYRQAAGRGLQLLFYSVGIGQISSEVPQNLSASRPQDRQFILSSKKLLLSDSGFYLCAWSMGSNTEAFFGQGTRLTVV.

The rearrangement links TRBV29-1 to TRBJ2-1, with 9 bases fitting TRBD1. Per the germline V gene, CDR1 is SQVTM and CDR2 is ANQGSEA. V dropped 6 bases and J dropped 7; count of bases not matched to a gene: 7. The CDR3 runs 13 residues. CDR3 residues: CSVERDRDNEQFF. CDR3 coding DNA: TGCAGCGTGGAACGGGACAGGGATAATGAGCAGTTCTTC.

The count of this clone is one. CDR3 residues: CASRAGTGEKLFF. The CDR3 DNA reads as TGTGCCAGCAGAGCCGGGACTGGAGAAAAACTGTTTTTT. The V call is TRBV2, the J call TRBJ1-4; D may be TRBD1 (5 bases). This CDR3 comprises 13 residues. CDR1 is SNHLY and CDR2 is FYNNEI in the germline V gene. Trimming cost V 6 bases and J 8 bases, with 13 bases left between them.

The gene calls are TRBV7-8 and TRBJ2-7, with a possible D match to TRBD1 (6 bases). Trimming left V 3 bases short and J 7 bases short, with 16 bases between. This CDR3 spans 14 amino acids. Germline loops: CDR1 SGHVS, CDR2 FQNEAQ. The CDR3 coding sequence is TGTGCCAGCAGCTTGAGAGCAGGGGACGGGGAGCAGTACTTC. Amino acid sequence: CASSLRAGDGEQYF.